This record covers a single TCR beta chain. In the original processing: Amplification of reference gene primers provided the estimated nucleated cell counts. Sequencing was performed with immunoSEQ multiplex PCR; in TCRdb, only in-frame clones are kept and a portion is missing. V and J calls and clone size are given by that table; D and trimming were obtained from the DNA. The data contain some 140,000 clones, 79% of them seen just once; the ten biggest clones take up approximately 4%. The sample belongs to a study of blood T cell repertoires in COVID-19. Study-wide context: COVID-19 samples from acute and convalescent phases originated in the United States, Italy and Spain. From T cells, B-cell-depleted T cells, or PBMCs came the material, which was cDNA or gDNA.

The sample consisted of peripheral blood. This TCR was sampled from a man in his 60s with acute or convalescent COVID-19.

The DNA of the CDR3 is TGTGCCTCTGCGGGACTAGACACCGGGGAGCTGTTTTTT. It is translated as CASAGLDTGELFF. The chain links TRBV10-3 to TRBJ2-2; TRBD2 matches at 8 bases. V lost 11 bases and J lost 3; bases outside the gene matches: 5. Germline V gene lookup returns CDR1 ENHRY and CDR2 SYGVKD. The CDR3 totals 13 residues.